What follows is one T cell receptor (beta chain) and its context. A read error may account for a junction end that differs from germline. This entry belongs to a study of response to subunit inactivated influenza vaccine. TCRdb re-called the RT-PCR reads through MiXCR, storing one row per CDR3 protein. The sample consists of some 800,000 distinct CDR3 sequences, around 20% of them appearing once. In germline, CDR1 is DFQATT, CDR2 SNEGSKA (reference sequence). The length of the CDR3 is 11 residues. Sequenced material: PBMCs from blood, taken 5 days after vaccination. The receptor was isolated from a man between 50 and 59 years old who received an inactivated influenza vaccine. This chain links TRBV20-1 with TRBJ2-7, with D unresolved. The CDR3 nucleotides are TGCAGTGCTAGAGTACGAAGACTTGGCCGCTTC. It specifies CSARVRRLGRF.